Below are 31 T cell receptor beta chains sequenced from a single sample in a study of T cell responses to AZD1222 COVID-19 vaccine. Clones were read by immunoSEQ multiplex PCR, and TCRdb kept only the in-frame ones, dropping some. The data hold over 120,000 clones, with 85% to 95% observed a single time. The sequencing used peripheral blood, collected on day 0 of AZD1222 vaccination. Every receptor here comes from an adult in good health.

V gene TRBV2 combines with J gene TRBJ1-5, with TRBD1 as a possible D gene (6 bases). The CDR3 extends over 14 amino acids. CDR1 is SNHLY and CDR2 is FYNNEI in the germline V gene. Trimming shortened V by 6 bases and J by 0 bases, and 9 bases separated the two germline ends. The CDR3 coding sequence is TGTGCCAGCAGCCGACAGGCTAGCAATCAGCCCCAGCATTTT. As protein: CASSRQASNQPQHF. The full variable domain, with the rest looked up from reference TRBV2 and TRBJ1-5, is EPEVTQTPSHQVTQMGQEVILRCVPISNHLYFYWYRQILGQKVEFLVSFYNNEISEKSEIFDDQFSVERPDGSNFTLKIRSTKLEDSAMYFCASSRQASNQPQHFGDGTRLSIL.

V gene TRBV18 combines with J gene TRBJ2-5; 9 bases map to TRBD2. The J segment lost 0 bases and the V segment lost 2 bases, leaving 4 bases of the junction unmatched. CDR1 KGHSH and CDR2 LQKENI come from the germline V gene. The CDR3 loop spans 16 amino acids. CDR3 protein: CASSPAGGIYQETQYF. In nucleotides, the CDR3 is TGTGCCAGCTCACCAGCGGGGGGGATATACCAAGAGACCCAGTACTTC.

This clone is a singleton in its sample. The V and J genes are TRBV9 and TRBJ2-1; no firm D call. Trimming took 0 bases from V and 6 from J, leaving 7 bases between them. The CDR3 extends over 13 amino acids. CDR1 and CDR2 (germline): SGDLS, YYNGEE. For the CDR3, the DNA is TGTGCCAGCAGCGTAGGGCTGGGCAATGAGCAGTTCTTC. It translates to CASSVGLGNEQFF.

The chain couples TRBV28 to TRBJ2-2; possible D gene TRBD1, 6 bases. The CDR3 consists of 13 residues. Trimming shortened V by 6 bases and J by 3 bases, and 8 bases separated the two germline ends. Germline-derived CDR1 and CDR2 are MDHEN and SYDVKM. This CDR3 reads CASRDRHTGELFF. Here the CDR3 DNA reads TGTGCCAGCAGGGACAGACACACCGGGGAGCTGTTTTTT.

V usage is TRBV7-9 and J usage is TRBJ1-1; D possibly corresponds to TRBD1 (6 bases). CDR3 size: 14 residues. Trimming shortened V by 5 bases and J by 0 bases, and 10 bases separated the two germline ends. From germline, CDR1 is SEHNR and CDR2 FQNEAQ (reference sequence). The CDR3 region has the DNA TGTGCCAGCAGCCGACAGGCTCTGAACACTGAAGCTTTCTTT. It specifies CASSRQALNTEAFF.

The chain carries TRBV12-5 and TRBJ2-3, with TRBD2 matching 11 bases. J gave up 5 bases and V 5 bases, and 6 bases lay outside the gene matches. This CDR3 spans 15 amino acids. In germline, CDR1 is LGHNT, CDR2 FRNRAP. CDR3 amino acids: CASGGSGGAGDTQYF. Written as DNA, the CDR3 is TGTGCTAGTGGTGGTAGCGGGGGGGCCGGAGATACGCAGTATTTT.

The chain has TRBV11-3 and TRBJ2-3; the match to TRBD2 covers 7 bases. V was clipped by 5 bases and J by 7 bases; unmatched bases: 15. The CDR3 has 16 amino acids. CDR1 is SGHNT and CDR2 is YENEEA in the germline V gene. CDR3 residues: CASSPTGGLAVYTQYF. For the CDR3, the DNA is TGTGCCAGCAGCCCAACAGGCGGGCTAGCGGTCTATACGCAGTATTTT.

The table lists this clone with a count of one. The chain joins TRBV5-5 to TRBJ1-2, with D perhaps matching TRBD1 (6 bases). Trimming removed 5 bases from V and 7 bases from J, with 18 bases in between. Germline loops: CDR1 SGHKS, CDR2 YYEKEE (reference sequence). The CDR3 sequence is 14 residues long. The CDR3 DNA sequence: TGTGCCAGCAGTACGACAGGCCTCTTGTTTGGCTACACCTTC. The encoded protein is CASSTTGLLFGYTF.

The V call is TRBV10-3, the J call TRBJ1-1; D remains ambiguous. The germline V gene encodes CDR1 ENHRY and CDR2 SYGVKD. The V end lost 3 bases, the J end lost 0 bases, and 11 bases lay between the germline ends. The CDR3 spans 15 residues. The DNA of the CDR3 is TGTGCCATCAGTGAAGGCCTTCTTATGAACACTGAAGCTTTCTTT. Its protein product is CAISEGLLMNTEAFF.

The rearrangement links TRBV10-3 to TRBJ1-1; a weak D match, TRBD1 (5 bases). Trimming stripped 6 bases from V and 1 base from J, with 12 bases between. CDR1 and CDR2 (germline): ENHRY, SYGVKD. This CDR3 contains 14 residues. In nucleotides, the CDR3 is TGTGCCATCAGACCTGGGACTTCGAACACTGAAGCTTTCTTT. It encodes CAIRPGTSNTEAFF.

The chain employs TRBV19 and TRBJ1-2; TRBD1 is a possible D gene (6 bases). CDR3 length equals 16 residues. Trimming pared 5 bases from V and 4 bases from J, leaving 20 bases between. CDR1 and CDR2 (germline): LNHDA, SQIVND (reference sequence). The CDR3 sequence is CASSPFPRRTVYGYTF. The CDR3 DNA reads TGTGCCAGTAGTCCCTTCCCAAGACGGACAGTCTATGGCTACACCTTC.

This chain uses TRBV6-5 with TRBJ2-3, with a weak D call TRBD1 (6 bases). CDR3 length: 15 amino acids. Trimming cost V 2 bases and J 6 bases, with 15 bases left between them. Germline values: CDR1 MNHEY, CDR2 SVGAGI. The DNA of the CDR3 is TGTGCCAGCAGTTACAGGACAGCGACCTCTGATACGCAGTATTTT. It is translated as CASSYRTATSDTQYF.

This clone was observed a few times. The V and J genes are TRBV28 and TRBJ1-5; D uncertain. V was pared by 7 bases and J by 4 bases, with 11 bases between. Germline CDR1 reads MDHEN; CDR2 reads SYDVKM. CDR3 length: 13 amino acids. The CDR3 sequence is CASTSSGNQPQHF. The CDR3 region has the DNA TGTGCCAGCACCTCCAGCGGGAATCAGCCCCAGCATTTT.

The chain employs TRBV9 and TRBJ1-5; D might be TRBD1 (5 bases). V lost 5 bases, J lost 2 bases, and 8 bases lay in between. Germline CDR1 reads SGDLS; CDR2 reads YYNGEE. The CDR3 runs to 13 residues. The CDR3 DNA is TGTGCCAGCAGGGAAGGGGGCAATCAGCCCCAGCATTTT. Its translation is CASREGGNQPQHF.

The chain combines TRBV5-1 with TRBJ1-1; D ambiguous. CDR3 length: 11 amino acids. The V end lost 3 bases, the J end lost 6 bases, and 6 bases lay between the germline ends. The germline gives CDR1 SGHRS, CDR2 YFSETQ. The CDR3 loop reads CASSSHAEAFF. The CDR3 bases are TGCGCCAGCAGCTCCCACGCTGAAGCTTTCTTT. The whole variable domain, remainder taken from reference TRBV5-1 and TRBJ1-1, is KAGVTQTPRYLIKTRGQQVTLSCSPISGHRSVSWYQQTPGQGLQFLFEYFSETQRNKGNFPGRFSGRQFSNSRSEMNVSTLELGDSALYLCASSSHAEAFFGQGTRLTVV.

The chain couples TRBV7-2 to TRBJ1-5; TRBD1 agrees at 7 bases. This CDR3 has 12 residues. J lost 6 bases, V lost 5 bases, and 1 base had no gene match. Germline V gene data show CDR1 as SGHTA and CDR2 as FQGNSA. The CDR3 coding sequence is TGTGCCAGCAGCCGACAGGGTCAGCCCCAGCATTTT. It codes for CASSRQGQPQHF.

The chain combines TRBV28 with TRBJ1-5, with D perhaps TRBD1 (5 bases). In germline, CDR1 is MDHEN, CDR2 SYDVKM. This CDR3 is 14 amino acids long. The V and J ends lost 3 bases and 7 bases respectively, with 13 bases between them. DNA of the CDR3: TGTGCCAGCAGTTTCATCAGTCGGGGGCAGCCCCAGCATTTT. Its protein is CASSFISRGQPQHF.

The rearrangement links TRBV29-1 to TRBJ1-1; D is possibly TRBD1 (5 bases). The CDR3 totals 12 residues. Trimming left V 6 bases short and J 10 bases short, with 18 bases between. Germline CDR1 SQVTM, CDR2 ANQGSEA. CDR3 in DNA: TGCAGCGTCACGGGGCCGGATTCGGCAGCTTTCTTT. It specifies CSVTGPDSAAFF.

The V and J genes are TRBV4-2 and TRBJ2-4; 10 bases align to TRBD2. CDR3 length: 16 residues. Germline V gene sequence: CDR1 LGHNA, CDR2 YNFKEQ. V gave up 1 base and J gave up 9 bases; unmatched junction bases: 9. CDR3 nucleotide sequence: TGTGCCAGCAGCCAAGGGGAAGCGGGGGGGCGGAGCATTCAGTACTTC. It codes for CASSQGEAGGRSIQYF.

This clone was detected only once. V and J are TRBV3-1 (or the pseudogene TRBV3-2) and TRBJ2-4; 7 bases match TRBD1. The CDR3 runs to 16 residues. With V trimmed by 2 bases and J by 1 base, 5 bases remained unmatched. Germline lookup yields CDR1 LGHDT and CDR2 YNNKEL (reference sequence). The CDR3 coding sequence is TGTGCCAGCAGCCAACAGGGGGTATGGGCCAAAAACATTCAGTACTTC. Its translation: CASSQQGVWAKNIQYF.

J is TRBJ1-1 and V is TRBV4-1, with D tentatively TRBD1 (5 bases). Germline V CDR1 and CDR2: MGHRA, YSYEKL. There are 15 residues in the CDR3. The germline V and J ends were trimmed by 5 bases and 0 bases, with 13 bases remaining between them. The CDR3 nucleotides are TGCGCCAGCAGCAGGGAGGGGACCTTGAACACTGAAGCTTTCTTT. Its translation: CASSREGTLNTEAFF.

The J gene is TRBJ2-7, the V gene TRBV18; perhaps D is TRBD1 or TRBD2 (5 bases each). Germline V gene lookup returns CDR1 KGHSH and CDR2 LQKENI. CDR3 length equals 15 residues. V was clipped by 0 bases and J by 1 base, with 10 bases between them. In DNA form, the CDR3 reads TGTGCCAGCTCACCACCGTTGGGGGAATCCTACGAGCAGTACTTC. Its protein is CASSPPLGESYEQYF. Based on the CDR3 plus reference TRBV18 and TRBJ2-7, the full variable domain is NAGVMQNPRHLVRRRGQEARLRCSPMKGHSHVYWYRQLPEEGLKFMVYLQKENIIDESGMPKERFSAEFPKEGPSILRIQQVVRGDSAAYFCASSPPLGESYEQYFGPGTRLTVT.

Of note for this clone: Additional DNA sequences in this sample encode the identical CDR3. The chain recombines TRBV4-3 with TRBJ1-4; D remains unclear. Trimming removed 1 base at V and 8 bases at J, with 5 bases between. Germline values: CDR1 LGHNA, CDR2 YSLEER. CDR3 length equals 12 residues. This CDR3 reads CASSQVAEKLFF. The CDR3 DNA reads as TGCGCCAGCAGCCAAGTTGCCGAAAAACTGTTTTTT.

This clone was counted a single time. V is TRBV11-3 and J is TRBJ2-1; 10 bases fit TRBD1. The CDR3 has 16 amino acids. The V gene's germline CDR1 is SGHNT and CDR2 YENEEA. J gave up 6 bases and V 1 base, and 6 bases lay outside the gene matches. The CDR3 sequence is CASSLGATGGFNEQFF. The CDR3 region has the DNA TGTGCCAGCAGCTTAGGGGCGACAGGGGGCTTCAATGAGCAGTTCTTC.

This chain links TRBV7-2 with TRBJ2-7; the D is unclear. Germline CDR1 is SGHTA and CDR2 is FQGNSA. V was shortened by 0 bases and J by 4 bases, with 7 bases between the two germline ends. This CDR3 has 13 residues. This CDR3 is CASSLAMGYEQYF. The CDR3 DNA sequence: TGTGCCAGCAGCTTAGCGATGGGGTACGAGCAGTACTTC.

The rearrangement links TRBV20-1 to TRBJ1-1; D gene ambiguous. The CDR3 totals 11 residues. CDR1 and CDR2 (germline): DFQATT, SNEGSKA (reference sequence). The V end lost 1 base, the J end lost 6 bases, and 6 bases lay between the germline ends. CDR3 in DNA: TGCAGTGCTAGAGTCGGTCCTGAAGCTTTCTTT. It yields the protein CSARVGPEAFF.

The rearrangement uses TRBV2 and TRBJ1-3, with unresolved D. The germline V and J ends were trimmed by 7 bases and 4 bases, with 11 bases remaining between them. Germline CDR1 reads SNHLY; CDR2 reads FYNNEI. This CDR3 is 13 amino acids long. CDR3 bases: TGTGCCAGCATCCTAAGCCCGGGAAACACCATATATTTT. It translates to CASILSPGNTIYF.

This clone occurred once. CDR3 in amino acids: CASSLRLAGGNEQFF. CDR3 DNA sequence: TGTGCCAGCAGTTTACGTCTAGCGGGGGGGAATGAGCAGTTCTTC. The rearrangement joins TRBV27 to TRBJ2-1; 12 bases match TRBD2. Trimming cost V 2 bases and J 7 bases; bases outside gene matches: 3. Germline CDR1 and CDR2: MNHEY and SMNVEV (reference sequence). The CDR3 is 15 residues long.

The chain carries TRBV6-5 and TRBJ2-3; 9 bases align to TRBD2. V lost 1 base to trimming and J lost 6 bases; unmatched junction nucleotides: 2. This CDR3 has 14 residues. Per the germline V gene, CDR1 is MNHEY and CDR2 is SVGAGI. CDR3 protein: CASSYLAGADTQYF. The CDR3 DNA reads TGTGCCAGCAGTTACTTAGCGGGGGCCGATACGCAGTATTTT.

This rearrangement joins TRBV6-2 or TRBV6-3 to TRBJ1-2, with a weak D call TRBD1 (5 bases). Trimming removed 2 bases at V and 2 bases at J, with 12 bases between. The CDR3 consists of 15 residues. Germline-derived CDR1 and CDR2 are MNHEY and SVGEGT. The CDR3 DNA sequence: TGTGCCAGCAGTTACGGCGGACACATGAACTATGGCTACACCTTC. Its translation is CASSYGGHMNYGYTF.

The sample holds one count of this clone. The J gene is TRBJ2-7, the V gene TRBV5-6; D perhaps matches TRBD2 (7 bases). The CDR3 spans 16 residues. Looked up from germline, CDR1 is SGHDT and CDR2 is YYEEEE. The V end lost 0 bases, the J end lost 3 bases, and 16 bases lay between the germline ends. This CDR3 is CASSLGPGGLNYEQYF. The CDR3 DNA sequence: TGTGCCAGCAGCTTGGGTCCGGGGGGCTTAAACTACGAGCAGTACTTC. Looking up the rest from reference TRBV5-6 and TRBJ2-7 gives the full variable domain: DAGVTQSPTHLIKTRGQQVTLRCSPKSGHDTVSWYQQALGQGPQFIFQYYEEEERQRGNFPDRFSGHQFPNYSSELNVNALLLGDSALYLCASSLGPGGLNYEQYFGPGTRLTVT.